This T cell receptor beta chain was identified during a study of blood T cell repertoires in COVID-19. Whole-study context: Samples of COVID-19 (acute and convalescent) were obtained from the United States, Italy and Spain. T cells, B-cell-depleted T cells, or PBMCs supplied cDNA or gDNA.

In the authors' workflow: Amplification of reference gene primers was used by the study to estimate nucleated cell counts. Assay used: immunoSEQ multiplex PCR; TCRdb lists only in-frame clones, some missing. D and trimming were read from the DNA, whereas the V and J calls and clone size are those reported in that table. The data contain tens of thousands of clones, 65% to 90% of them singletons. This CDR3 has 14 amino acids. Germline assignment: CDR1 LNHDA and CDR2 SQIVND (reference sequence). Losses at the gene ends were 8 bases for V and 9 bases for J; bases not matched to a gene: 10. The clonotype was recovered from a human donor in a cohort sampled during active COVID-19. Input material: peripheral blood. The chain recombines TRBV19 with TRBJ2-1; the match to TRBD1 covers 10 bases. The CDR3 reads CASGPGQGSREQFF. The CDR3 DNA reads as TGTGCCAGTGGACCGGGACAGGGGAGTCGTGAGCAGTTCTTC.